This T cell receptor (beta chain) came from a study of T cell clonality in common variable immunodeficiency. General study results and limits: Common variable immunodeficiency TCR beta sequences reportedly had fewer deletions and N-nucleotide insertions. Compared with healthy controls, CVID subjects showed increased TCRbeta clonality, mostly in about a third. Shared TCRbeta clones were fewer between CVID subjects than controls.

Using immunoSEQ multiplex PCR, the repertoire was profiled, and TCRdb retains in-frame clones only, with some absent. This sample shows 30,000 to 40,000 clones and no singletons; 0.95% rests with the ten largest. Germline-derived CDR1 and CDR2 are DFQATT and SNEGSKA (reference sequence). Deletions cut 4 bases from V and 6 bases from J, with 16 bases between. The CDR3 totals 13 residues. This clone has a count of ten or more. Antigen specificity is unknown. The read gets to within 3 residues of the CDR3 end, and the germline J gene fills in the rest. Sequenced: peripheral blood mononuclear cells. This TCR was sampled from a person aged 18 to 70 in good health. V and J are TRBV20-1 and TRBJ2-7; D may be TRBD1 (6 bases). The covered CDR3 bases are TGCAGTGCTACCAGGGGAAGGGATGTCGAG. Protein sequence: CSATRGRDVE. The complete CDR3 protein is CSATRGRDVEQYF.